The source of this TCR beta chain is a study of cytomegalovirus exposure and HLA in healthy donors. The PCR contained 60 Vbeta and 13 Jbeta primers. The assay was immunoSEQ multiplex PCR, and TCRdb's table has in-frame clones only and misses some. The data contain fewer than 25,000 clones, about four fifths of them singletons. Germline V gene data show CDR1 as SGDLS and CDR2 as YYNGEE. The CDR3 covers 15 residues. V lost 0 bases to trimming and J lost 4 bases; unmatched junction nucleotides: 4. Findings and limits, study-wide: Reports showed the classifier diagnosing cytomegalovirus status with high specificity and sensitivity.

Worth noting for this clone: Its antigen remains unidentified.

The sample comprised PBMCs. The V and J genes are TRBV9 and TRBJ2-5; 9 bases fit TRBD2. This clonotype was sampled from a human donor in good health. CDR3 in amino acids: CASSVVTSGGETQYF. The CDR3 nucleotides read TGTGCCAGCAGCGTAGTGACTAGCGGTGGAGAGACCCAGTACTTC.